The 14 T cell receptor beta chains listed next were all sequenced from one sample in a study of metastatic and nonmetastatic thyroid tumors. No patient had received any treatment before thyroid surgery. TCRdb ran MiXCR on the PCR reads. The sample holds roughly 35,000 clones; about 17% are singletons and the top ten take nearly 3.5%. Sequences were obtained from blood. All receptors derive from a female donor with papillary thyroid cancer or a benign thyroid nodule (not recorded which). Some clones in this sample may be carry-over from other donors' samples.

At least ten counts were recorded for this clone. The CDR3 is CASSPPGQGLSDTRATNEKLFF. The CDR3 coding sequence is TGTGCCAGCAGCCCACCGGGACAGGGACTGTCTGACACTCGTGCAACTAATGAAAAACTGTTTTTT. The chain uses TRBV6-4 and TRBJ1-4, with 9 positions matching TRBD1. The germline V gene encodes CDR1 MRHNA and CDR2 SNTAGT. Losses at the gene ends were 6 bases for V and 0 bases for J; bases not matched to a gene: 23. The CDR3 consists of 22 residues.

This clone has at least ten counts. The genes are TRBV5-1 and TRBJ2-5, with unresolved D. The CDR3 is 14 residues long. The V gene's germline CDR1 is SGHRS and CDR2 YFSETQ. V was trimmed by 6 bases and J by 5 bases, leaving 17 bases between them. This chain's CDR3 is CASNWASIRETQYF. CDR3 in DNA: TGCGCCAGCAACTGGGCCAGCATCCGGGAGACCCAGTACTTC.

In this sample, this clone turned up many times. This chain links TRBV5-5 with TRBJ1-6; the D is unclear. The CDR3 is made up of 14 amino acids. V was clipped by 2 bases and J by 7 bases, with 10 bases between them. Per germline, CDR1 SGHKS and CDR2 YYEKEE (reference sequence). The CDR3 coding sequence is TGTGCCAGCAGCTTTCGGGTCGGGAATTCACCCCTCCACTTT. Its translation: CASSFRVGNSPLHF.

On this clone: The germline gene is not matched at one end of the junction; a read error may be the cause. The chain combines TRBV30 with TRBJ1-2, with a tentative D call TRBD1 (5 bases). Germline values: CDR1 GTSNPN, CDR2 SVGIG (reference sequence). This CDR3 comprises 13 residues. The CDR3, as DNA: TGTGCATGGAGTGCGTCAGGGATATGGGGCTACACCTTC. As protein: CAWSASGIWGYTF.

This clone has a count of ten or more. A much larger clone lies one base from this, so it may be a read error. Other DNA sequences in this sample translate to the same CDR3. The J gene is TRBJ1-6, the V gene TRBV28; tentative D call: TRBD1 (5 bases). The germline V gene encodes CDR1 MDHEN and CDR2 SYDVKM. The CDR3 extends over 15 amino acids. The CDR3 here is CASSLLGREDSPPHF. The CDR3 nucleotides are TGTGCCAGCAGTTTACTTGGCAGGGAGGATTCACCCCCCCACTTT.

In this sample, this clone turned up many times. The chain couples TRBV6-1 to TRBJ1-1; D remains unclear. Germline loops: CDR1 MNHNS, CDR2 SASEGT. V shed 5 bases and J shed 0 bases, with 10 bases lying between them. The CDR3 length is 14 residues. The CDR3 is CASSHQRMNTEAFF. In DNA form, the CDR3 reads TGTGCCAGCAGTCACCAGAGGATGAACACTGAAGCTTTCTTT.

The chain has TRBV4-1 and TRBJ1-4, with 11 bases fitting TRBD1. Germline trimming cut 3 bases from V and 8 bases from J; bases unmatched to any gene: 8. CDR3 length: 16 amino acids. Germline assignment: CDR1 MGHRA and CDR2 YSYEKL. CDR3 bases: TGCGCCAGCAGCCACGAACCGGGACAGGGGGAGGAAAAACTGTTTTTT. Its translation is CASSHEPGQGEEKLFF.

Ten or more counts support this clone. The chain joins TRBV25-1 to TRBJ2-5, with D possibly TRBD2 on 5 matching bases. CDR1 MGHDK and CDR2 SYGVNS come from the germline V gene. The CDR3 loop spans 14 amino acids. V was clipped by 4 bases and J by 6 bases, with 15 bases between them. The CDR3 coding sequence is TGTGCCAGCAGTGGGGGAGTTAGTTGGAAGACCCAGTACTTC. It yields the protein CASSGGVSWKTQYF.

There are many counts of this clone. The genes are TRBV15 and TRBJ1-6; D gene ambiguous. The length of the CDR3 is 13 residues. Germline CDR1 LNHNV, CDR2 YYDKDF (reference sequence). Trimming pared 0 bases from V and 9 bases from J, leaving 6 bases between. DNA of the CDR3: TGTGCCACCAGCAGAGATGTTGGTTCACCCCTCCACTTT. Protein sequence: CATSRDVGSPLHF.

The genes are TRBV7-2 and TRBJ2-7, with D possibly being TRBD2 (5 bases). The germline CDR1 and CDR2 sequences are SGHTA and FQGNSA. The CDR3 is made up of 14 amino acids. Trimming pared 5 bases from V and 5 bases from J, leaving 16 bases between. In nucleotides, the CDR3 is TGTGCCAGCAGCCGTATGACGGGGAGCGACGAGCAGTACTTC. Amino acid sequence: CASSRMTGSDEQYF.

On this clone itself: Other DNA sequences in the same sample also yield this CDR3. V gene TRBV9 combines with J gene TRBJ2-7; 9 nucleotides line up with TRBD1. The CDR3 totals 16 residues. V dropped 4 bases and J dropped 4; count of bases not matched to a gene: 12. Germline V CDR1 and CDR2: SGDLS, YYNGEE. This chain's CDR3 is CASSPSGGQGAYEQYF. CDR3 coding DNA: TGTGCCAGCAGCCCTTCTGGGGGACAGGGTGCGTACGAGCAGTACTTC.

This clone was seen repeatedly, ten times or more. The same CDR3 arises from other DNA sequences in this sample as well. This chain joins TRBV28 and TRBJ1-1, with D hard to call. Trimming removed 7 bases from V and 4 bases from J, with 16 bases in between. This CDR3 contains 14 residues. Germline V gives CDR1 MDHEN, CDR2 SYDVKM. CDR3 DNA sequence: TGTGCCAGCACCGCTATGCTAATGGGCACTGAAGCTTTCTTT. Protein product: CASTAMLMGTEAFF.

The sample holds many counts of this clone. Its ends do not fully match the called genes, so a read error is possible. This chain uses TRBV5-1 with TRBJ1-1; maybe TRBD1 (6 bases). The CDR3 has 14 amino acids. Germline lookup yields CDR1 SGHRS and CDR2 YFSETQ. The CDR3 nucleotides are TGCGCCAGCAGCTCGCGGGCTGGGGGCACTGGAGCTTTCTTT. Translated, it gives CASSSRAGGTGAFF.

The chain joins TRBV28 to TRBJ2-1; the D is unclear. Per the germline V gene, CDR1 is MDHEN and CDR2 is SYDVKM. V was clipped by 3 bases and J by 8 bases, with 20 bases between them. This CDR3 has 16 residues. CDR3 nucleotides: TGTGCCAGCAGTTTTGTTTCTAGTTGGAGTTGGTATGAGCAGTTCTTC. This gives the protein CASSFVSSWSWYEQFF. Full variable domain (rest looked up from reference TRBV28 and TRBJ2-1): DVKVTQSSRYLVKRTGEKVFLECVQDMDHENMFWYRQDPGLGLRLIYFSYDVKMKEKGDIPEGYSVSREKKERFSLILESASTNQTSMYLCASSFVSSWSWYEQFFGPGTRLTVL.